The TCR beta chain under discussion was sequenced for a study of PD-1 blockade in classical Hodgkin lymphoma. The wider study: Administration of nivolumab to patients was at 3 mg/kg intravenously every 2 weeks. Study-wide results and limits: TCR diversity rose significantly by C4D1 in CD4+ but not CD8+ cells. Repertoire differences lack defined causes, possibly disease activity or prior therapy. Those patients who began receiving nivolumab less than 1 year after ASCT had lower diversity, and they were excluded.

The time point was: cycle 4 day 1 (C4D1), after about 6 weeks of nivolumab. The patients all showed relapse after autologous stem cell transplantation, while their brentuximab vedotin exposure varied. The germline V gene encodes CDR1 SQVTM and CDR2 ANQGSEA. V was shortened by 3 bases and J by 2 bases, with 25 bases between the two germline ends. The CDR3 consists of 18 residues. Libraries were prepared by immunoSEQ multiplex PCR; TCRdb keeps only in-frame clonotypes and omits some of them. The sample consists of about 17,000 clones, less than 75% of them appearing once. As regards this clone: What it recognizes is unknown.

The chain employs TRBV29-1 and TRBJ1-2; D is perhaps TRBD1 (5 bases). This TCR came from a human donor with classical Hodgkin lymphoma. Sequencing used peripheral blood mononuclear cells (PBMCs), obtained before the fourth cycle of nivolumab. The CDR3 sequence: CSVDAISRHRRSNYGYTF. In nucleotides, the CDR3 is TGCAGCGTTGACGCTATAAGCCGCCACAGGCGATCAAACTATGGCTACACCTTC.